The rows below give T cell receptor beta chains drawn from one sample of a study of OX40 agonist ivuxolimab in advanced cancers. The data were produced by immunoSEQ multiplex PCR, yet TCRdb's version contains in-frame clones alone and is incomplete. The repertoire has about 64,000 clones, approximately 90% of them found once; the top ten carry about 0.46%. The specimen comprised CD4+ or CD8+ T cells sorted from blood, sampled in a trial of the OX40 agonist ivuxolimab. These receptors originate from an adult with an advanced solid tumor such as melanoma, head and neck, liver or kidney cancer. Each CDR3 is given with its conserved first and last residue. Each record gives: J gene, CDR3 length, V gene, clone size, D gene, CDR3 DNA, CDR3 protein. The D gene is left open where the match is weak. Where a row states a size, it is once, few, many or the class of an expanded clone; other rows omit it.

j_gene: TRBJ2-6; len: 14; v_gene: TRBV2; abundance: NA; d_gene: NA; CDR3nt: TGTGCCAGCAGGTACAGGGCAGAGGCCAACGTCCTGACTTTC; CDR3aa: CASRYRAEANVLTF
j_gene: TRBJ1-1; len: 14; v_gene: TRBV27; abundance: NA; d_gene: NA; CDR3nt: TGTGCCAGCAGTTTATGGGGGACGGACACTGAAGCTTTCTTT; CDR3aa: CASSLWGTDTEAFF
j_gene: TRBJ2-5; len: 16; v_gene: TRBV7-2; abundance: NA; d_gene: TRBD2; CDR3nt: TGTGCCAGCAGCTTAGGTTTGGCTAGCGGGGGAGAGACCCAGTACTTC; CDR3aa: CASSLGLASGGETQYF
j_gene: TRBJ2-2; len: 13; v_gene: TRBV30; abundance: NA; d_gene: NA; CDR3nt: TGTGCCTGGAGTCTTTCCCCGAGTAGGGAGCTGTTTTTT; CDR3aa: CAWSLSPSRELFF
j_gene: TRBJ1-1; len: 14; v_gene: TRBV6-6; abundance: NA; d_gene: NA; CDR3nt: TGTGCCAGCAGTTTCTCCCAGGACAACACTGAAGCTTTCTTT; CDR3aa: CASSFSQDNTEAFF
j_gene: TRBJ1-1; len: 15; v_gene: TRBV7-2; abundance: NA; d_gene: NA; CDR3nt: TGTGCCAGCAGCTTAGCTGTGGAGGTGGAGACTGAAGCTTTCTTT; CDR3aa: CASSLAVEVETEAFF
j_gene: TRBJ1-1; len: 13; v_gene: TRBV28; abundance: NA; d_gene: NA; CDR3nt: TGTGCCAGCAGTTTGGTAGGTAGCACTGAAGCTTTCTTT; CDR3aa: CASSLVGSTEAFF
j_gene: TRBJ1-2; len: 14; v_gene: TRBV14; abundance: NA; d_gene: NA; CDR3nt: TGTGCCAGCAGCCAGTCGCGGACGGGCTATGGCTACACCTTC; CDR3aa: CASSQSRTGYGYTF
j_gene: TRBJ1-1; len: 17; v_gene: TRBV4-1; abundance: NA; d_gene: TRBD1; CDR3nt: TGCGCCAGCAGCCAAGACCGAACGACAGGGATGAACACTGAAGCTTTCTTT; CDR3aa: CASSQDRTTGMNTEAFF
j_gene: TRBJ1-1; len: 13; v_gene: TRBV2; abundance: NA; d_gene: NA; CDR3nt: TGTGCCAGCAGTTCACAGGGGAACACTGAAGCTTTCTTT; CDR3aa: CASSSQGNTEAFF
j_gene: TRBJ1-4; len: 16; v_gene: TRBV4-1; abundance: NA; d_gene: TRBD1; CDR3nt: TGCGCCAGCAGCCAACCCGGGACAGAGCGAGCCGAAAAACTGTTTTTT; CDR3aa: CASSQPGTERAEKLFF
j_gene: TRBJ2-7; len: 17; v_gene: TRBV11-3; abundance: NA; d_gene: TRBD1; CDR3nt: TGTGCCAGCAACACCGAAACCGGGACAGGGTCGACCTACGAGCAGTACTTC; CDR3aa: CASNTETGTGSTYEQYF
j_gene: TRBJ1-1; len: 15; v_gene: TRBV7-2; abundance: NA; d_gene: NA; CDR3nt: TGTGCCAGCAGCTCCGACCCGGGGGTGGGAACTGAAGCTTTCTTT; CDR3aa: CASSSDPGVGTEAFF
j_gene: TRBJ2-7; len: 15; v_gene: TRBV10-3; abundance: NA; d_gene: TRBD2; CDR3nt: TGTGCCATCAGTGAAGGTAGCGGGAGTGTCTACGAGCAGTACTTC; CDR3aa: CAISEGSGSVYEQYF
j_gene: TRBJ2-2; len: 15; v_gene: TRBV6-5; abundance: NA; d_gene: TRBD1; CDR3nt: TGTGCCAGCAGTTCGACAGGGGTTTTCGTCGGGGAGCTGTTTTTT; CDR3aa: CASSSTGVFVGELFF
j_gene: TRBJ2-5; len: 16; v_gene: TRBV6-5; abundance: NA; d_gene: NA; CDR3nt: TGTGCCAGCAGTTACTCGGCCGGGACGGCGGAAGGAACCCAGTACTTC; CDR3aa: CASSYSAGTAEGTQYF
j_gene: TRBJ2-7; len: 15; v_gene: TRBV27; abundance: NA; d_gene: NA; CDR3nt: TGTGCCAGCAGTCAAGAATGGGGACCTCGCCGCGAGCAGTACTTC; CDR3aa: CASSQEWGPRREQYF
j_gene: TRBJ2-2; len: 16; v_gene: TRBV4-1; abundance: NA; d_gene: TRBD2; CDR3nt: TGCGCCAGCAGCCGACAGACTAGCGGGAGAACCGGGGAGCTGTTTTTT; CDR3aa: CASSRQTSGRTGELFF
j_gene: TRBJ1-1; len: 17; v_gene: TRBV6-4; abundance: NA; d_gene: NA; CDR3nt: TGTGCCAGCATTAGGGGAAGCAGGGGAACGGGACATACTGAAGCTTTCTTT; CDR3aa: CASIRGSRGTGHTEAFF
j_gene: TRBJ2-7; len: 13; v_gene: TRBV2; abundance: NA; d_gene: NA; CDR3nt: TGTGCCAGCAAGGACAGCGGTCTCGACGAGCAGTACTTC; CDR3aa: CASKDSGLDEQYF
j_gene: TRBJ2-3; len: 13; v_gene: TRBV2; abundance: NA; d_gene: NA; CDR3nt: TGTGCCTCCCAGAGGCAGCTCACAGATACGCAGTATTTT; CDR3aa: CASQRQLTDTQYF
j_gene: TRBJ2-6; len: 17; v_gene: TRBV19; abundance: NA; d_gene: TRBD1; CDR3nt: TGTGCCAGTAGTATAGGACAGGGAACCTCTGGGGCCAACGTCCTGACTTTC; CDR3aa: CASSIGQGTSGANVLTF
j_gene: TRBJ2-2; len: 14; v_gene: TRBV5-4; abundance: few; d_gene: NA; CDR3nt: TGTGCCAGCAGCTGGTTTGAAGGCACCGGGGAGCTGTTTTTT; CDR3aa: CASSWFEGTGELFF
j_gene: TRBJ1-6; len: 15; v_gene: TRBV15; abundance: NA; d_gene: TRBD1; CDR3nt: TGTGCCACCAGCAGAGGGGGGACAGTTAATTCACCCCTCCACTTT; CDR3aa: CATSRGGTVNSPLHF
j_gene: TRBJ2-2; len: 14; v_gene: TRBV5-1; abundance: once; d_gene: NA; CDR3nt: TGCGCCAGCAGCTCAGGGTATGACACCGGGGAGCTGTTTTTT; CDR3aa: CASSSGYDTGELFF
j_gene: TRBJ1-5; len: 15; v_gene: TRBV7-8; abundance: NA; d_gene: TRBD1; CDR3nt: TGTGCCAGCAGCTTCAGACAGGGGAGTTATCAGCCCCAGCATTTT; CDR3aa: CASSFRQGSYQPQHF
j_gene: TRBJ2-1; len: 15; v_gene: TRBV5-8; abundance: once; d_gene: TRBD1; CDR3nt: TGTGCCAGCAGCCGGTTGGGACAGGGTGACAATGAGCAGTTCTTC; CDR3aa: CASSRLGQGDNEQFF
j_gene: TRBJ1-1; len: 14; v_gene: TRBV6-1; abundance: NA; d_gene: TRBD1; CDR3nt: TGTGCCAGCAATAGACAGGGGGCGTTCCCTGAAGCTTTCTTT; CDR3aa: CASNRQGAFPEAFF
j_gene: TRBJ1-1; len: 14; v_gene: TRBV7-2; abundance: NA; d_gene: NA; CDR3nt: TGTGCCAGCAGCTCCGACAGCATGAACACTGAAGCTTTCTTT; CDR3aa: CASSSDSMNTEAFF
j_gene: TRBJ2-2; len: 13; v_gene: TRBV27; abundance: NA; d_gene: NA; CDR3nt: TGTGCCAGTTCGAACTATCCCACCGGGGAGCTGTTTTTT; CDR3aa: CASSNYPTGELFF